This TCR beta chain was recorded in a study of human T cells and chemical hapten exposure. In the study overall: Each patch test put 0.01% DPC on the upper back, and results were read at 6 days. Study-level results: There was a positive correlation between PT1 expanded TCR counts and patch test score.

Sample time point: pre-sensitization, week 0. Indicated treatment: therapeutic diphenylcyclopropenone sensitization with weekly scalp DPC. The study drew its donors from alopecia patients who were 18 to 70 years old and suitable for DPC. Original processing methods: Samples had a median of 95,638 TCRs, ranging roughly 20,000 to 750,000. TCRdb recomputed calls from the RACE reads with MiXCR, one row per CDR3 protein. TCRdb assigned the V and J calls; the authors' analysis was not used. The repertoire includes 300,000 to 450,000 distinct CDR3 sequences, around 5.5% of them detected once, and over 6.5% sits in the top ten. This clonotype was detected ten times or more. Antigen specificity is unknown. This clonotype was obtained from a woman aged 18-29 years with alopecia areata. Some clones in this sample may be carry-over from other donors' samples. This specimen consisted of whole blood, obtained in connection with sensitization to the hapten diphenylcyclopropenone (DPC).

Here the CDR3 DNA reads TGTGCCAGCAACTCCGGGACATTAAGCTCCTATAATTCACCCCTCCACTTT. Residues: CASNSGTLSSYNSPLHF. This chain connects TRBV12-3 or TRBV12-4 to TRBJ1-6, with D possibly TRBD1 on 6 matching bases. Trimming cost V 7 bases and J 0 bases, with 16 bases left between them. The CDR3 is 17 amino acids.